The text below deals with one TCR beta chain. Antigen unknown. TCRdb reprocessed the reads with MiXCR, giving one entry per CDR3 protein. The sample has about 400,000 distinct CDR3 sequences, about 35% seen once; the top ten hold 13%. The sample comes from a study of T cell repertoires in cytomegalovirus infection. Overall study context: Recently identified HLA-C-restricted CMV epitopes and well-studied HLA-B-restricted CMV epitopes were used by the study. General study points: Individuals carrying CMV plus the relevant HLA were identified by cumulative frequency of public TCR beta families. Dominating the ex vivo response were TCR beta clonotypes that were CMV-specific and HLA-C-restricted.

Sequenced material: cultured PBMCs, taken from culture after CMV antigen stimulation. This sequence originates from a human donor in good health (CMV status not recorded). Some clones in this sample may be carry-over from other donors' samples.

The CDR3 nucleotides read TGTGCCAGCAGCGCCGGGACGCATAACACCGGGGAGCTGTTTTTT. This sequence encodes CASSAGTHNTGELFF. V is TRBV5-4 and J is TRBJ2-2, with D perhaps given as TRBD1 or TRBD2 (5 bases each). This CDR3 has 15 amino acids. CDR1 SGHNT and CDR2 YYREEE come from the germline V gene (reference sequence). The germline V and J ends were trimmed by 4 bases and 2 bases, with 12 bases remaining between them. The full variable domain, rest sourced from reference TRBV5-4 and TRBJ2-2, is ETGVTQSPTHLIKTRGQQVTLRCSSQSGHNTVSWYQQALGQGPQFIFQYYREEENGRGNFPPRFSGLQFPNYSSELNVNALELDDSALYLCASSAGTHNTGELFFGEGSRLTVL.